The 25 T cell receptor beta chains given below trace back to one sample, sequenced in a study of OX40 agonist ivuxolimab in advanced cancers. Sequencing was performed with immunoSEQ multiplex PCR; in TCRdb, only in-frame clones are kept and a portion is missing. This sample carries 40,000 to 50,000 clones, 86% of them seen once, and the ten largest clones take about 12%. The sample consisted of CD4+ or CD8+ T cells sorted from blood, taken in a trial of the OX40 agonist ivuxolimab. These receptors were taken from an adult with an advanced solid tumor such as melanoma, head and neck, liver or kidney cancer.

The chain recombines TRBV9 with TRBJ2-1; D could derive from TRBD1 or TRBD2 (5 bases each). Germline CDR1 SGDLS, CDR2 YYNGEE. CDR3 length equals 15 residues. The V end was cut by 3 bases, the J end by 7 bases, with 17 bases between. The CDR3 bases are TGTGCCAGCAGCGGTGGGGCAGACTATTCAAATGAGCAGTTCTTC. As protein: CASSGGADYSNEQFF.

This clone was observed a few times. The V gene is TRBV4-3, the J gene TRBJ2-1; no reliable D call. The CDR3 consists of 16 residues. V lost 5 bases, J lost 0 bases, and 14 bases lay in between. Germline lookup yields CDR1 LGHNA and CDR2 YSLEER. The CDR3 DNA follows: TGCGCCAGCAGCGCCCTAGGACCTAGCTCCTACAATGAGCAGTTCTTC. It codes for CASSALGPSSYNEQFF.

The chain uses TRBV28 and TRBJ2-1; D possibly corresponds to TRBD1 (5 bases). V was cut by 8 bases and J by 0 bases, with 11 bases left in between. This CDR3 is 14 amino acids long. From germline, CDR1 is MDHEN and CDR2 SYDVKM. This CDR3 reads CASVTGSSYNEQFF. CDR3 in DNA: TGTGCCAGCGTAACAGGTAGCTCCTACAATGAGCAGTTCTTC. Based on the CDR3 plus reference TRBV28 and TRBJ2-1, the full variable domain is DVKVTQSSRYLVKRTGEKVFLECVQDMDHENMFWYRQDPGLGLRLIYFSYDVKMKEKGDIPEGYSVSREKKERFSLILESASTNQTSMYLCASVTGSSYNEQFFGPGTRLTVL.

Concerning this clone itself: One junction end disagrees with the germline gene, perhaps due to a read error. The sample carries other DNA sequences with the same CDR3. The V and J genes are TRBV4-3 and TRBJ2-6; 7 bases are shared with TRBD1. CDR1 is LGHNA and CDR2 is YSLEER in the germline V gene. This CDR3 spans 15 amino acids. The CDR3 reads CASRQDRAGANVLTF. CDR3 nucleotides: TGCGCCAGCAGACAAGACAGGGCTGGGGCCAATGTCCTGACTTTC.

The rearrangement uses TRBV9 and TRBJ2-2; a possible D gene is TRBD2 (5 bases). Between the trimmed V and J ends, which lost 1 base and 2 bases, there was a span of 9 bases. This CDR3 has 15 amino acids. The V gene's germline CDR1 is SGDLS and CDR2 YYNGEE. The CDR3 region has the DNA TGTGCCAGCAGCGTAAACCGGGAAAACACCGGGGAGCTGTTTTTT. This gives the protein CASSVNRENTGELFF.

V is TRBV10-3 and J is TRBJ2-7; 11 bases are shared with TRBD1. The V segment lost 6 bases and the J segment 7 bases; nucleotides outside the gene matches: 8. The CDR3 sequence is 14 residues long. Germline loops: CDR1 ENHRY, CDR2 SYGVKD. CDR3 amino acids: CAISPGQGVLEQYF. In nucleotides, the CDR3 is TGTGCCATCAGCCCGGGACAGGGGGTTTTGGAGCAGTACTTC.

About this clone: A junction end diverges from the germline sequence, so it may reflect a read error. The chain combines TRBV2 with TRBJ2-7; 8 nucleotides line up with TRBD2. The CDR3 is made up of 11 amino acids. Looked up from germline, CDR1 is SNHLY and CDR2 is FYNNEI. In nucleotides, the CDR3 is TGTGCCAGTCCCGGGGGGGCGGGGACCCACTTC. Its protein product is CASPGGAGTHF. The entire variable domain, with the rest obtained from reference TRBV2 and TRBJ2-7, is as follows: EPEVTQTPSHQVTQMGQEVILRCVPISNHLYFYWYRQILGQKVEFLVSFYNNEISEKSEIFDDQFSVERPDGSNFTLKIRSTKLEDSAMYFCASPGGAGTHFGPGTRLTVT.

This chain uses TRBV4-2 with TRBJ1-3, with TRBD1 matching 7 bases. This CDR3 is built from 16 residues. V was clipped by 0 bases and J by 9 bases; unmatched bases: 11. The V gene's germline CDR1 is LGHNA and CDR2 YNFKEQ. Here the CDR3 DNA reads TGTGCCAGCAGCCAAGAAACCCGCTCCGAGGGGGCCACCATATATTTT. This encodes CASSQETRSEGATIYF.

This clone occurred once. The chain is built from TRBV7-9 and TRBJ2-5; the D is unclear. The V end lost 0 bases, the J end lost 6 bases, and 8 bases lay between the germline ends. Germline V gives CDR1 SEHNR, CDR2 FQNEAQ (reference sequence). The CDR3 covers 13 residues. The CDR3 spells CASSLAARKTQYF. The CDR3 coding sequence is TGTGCCAGCAGCTTAGCTGCCCGGAAGACCCAGTACTTC.

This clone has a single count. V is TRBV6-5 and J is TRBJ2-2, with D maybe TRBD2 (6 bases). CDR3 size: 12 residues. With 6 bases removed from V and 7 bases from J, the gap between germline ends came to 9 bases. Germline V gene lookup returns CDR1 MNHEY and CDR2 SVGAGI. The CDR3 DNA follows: TGTGCCAGCAGGGAGGGTAGCGGGGAGCTGTTTTTT. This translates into CASREGSGELFF.

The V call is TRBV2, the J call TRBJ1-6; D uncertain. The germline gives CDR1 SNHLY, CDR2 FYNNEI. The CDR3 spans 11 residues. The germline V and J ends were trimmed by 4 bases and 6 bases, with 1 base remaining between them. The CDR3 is CASSVNSPLHF. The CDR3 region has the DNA TGTGCCAGCAGTGTTAATTCACCCCTCCACTTT.

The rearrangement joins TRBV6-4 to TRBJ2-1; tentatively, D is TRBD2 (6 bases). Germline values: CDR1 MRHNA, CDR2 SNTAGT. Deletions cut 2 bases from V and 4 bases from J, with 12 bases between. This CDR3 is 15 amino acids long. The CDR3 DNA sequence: TGTGCCAGCAGTGACGGGCGGGGAAGGTACAATGAGCAGTTCTTC. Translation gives CASSDGRGRYNEQFF.

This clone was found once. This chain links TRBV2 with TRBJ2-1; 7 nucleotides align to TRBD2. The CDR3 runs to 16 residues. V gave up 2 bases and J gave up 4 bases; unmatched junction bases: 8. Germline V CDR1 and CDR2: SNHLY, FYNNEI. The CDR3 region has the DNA TGTGCCAGCAGTGAACGGGCCAGCGGGAATTACAATGAGCAGTTCTTC. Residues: CASSERASGNYNEQFF. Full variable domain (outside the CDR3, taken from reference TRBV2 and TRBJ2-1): EPEVTQTPSHQVTQMGQEVILRCVPISNHLYFYWYRQILGQKVEFLVSFYNNEISEKSEIFDDQFSVERPDGSNFTLKIRSTKLEDSAMYFCASSERASGNYNEQFFGPGTRLTVL.

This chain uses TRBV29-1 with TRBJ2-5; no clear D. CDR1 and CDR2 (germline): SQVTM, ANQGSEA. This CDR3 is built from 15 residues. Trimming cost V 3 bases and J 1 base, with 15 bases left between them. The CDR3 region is CSVDGDRPSQETQYF. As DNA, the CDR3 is TGCAGCGTTGATGGAGACCGACCGAGCCAAGAGACCCAGTACTTC. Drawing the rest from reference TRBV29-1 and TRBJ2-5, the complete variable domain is SAVISQKPSRDICQRGTSLTIQCQVDSQVTMMFWYRQQPGQSLTLIATANQGSEATYESGFVIDKFPISRPNLTFSTLTVSNMSPEDSSIYLCSVDGDRPSQETQYFGPGTRLLVL.

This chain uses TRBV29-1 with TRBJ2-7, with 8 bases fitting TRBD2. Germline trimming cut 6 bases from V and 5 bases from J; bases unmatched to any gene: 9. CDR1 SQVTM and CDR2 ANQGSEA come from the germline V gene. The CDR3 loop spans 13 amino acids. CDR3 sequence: CSVAGGASHEQYF. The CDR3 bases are TGCAGCGTGGCGGGGGGCGCGAGCCACGAGCAGTACTTC.

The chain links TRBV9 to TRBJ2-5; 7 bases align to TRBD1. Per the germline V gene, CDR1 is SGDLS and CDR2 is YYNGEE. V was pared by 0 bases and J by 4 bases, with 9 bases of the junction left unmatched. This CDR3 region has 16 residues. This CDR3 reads CASSVDRDSASETQYF. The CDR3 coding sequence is TGTGCCAGCAGCGTAGATCGGGACAGCGCTTCAGAGACCCAGTACTTC.

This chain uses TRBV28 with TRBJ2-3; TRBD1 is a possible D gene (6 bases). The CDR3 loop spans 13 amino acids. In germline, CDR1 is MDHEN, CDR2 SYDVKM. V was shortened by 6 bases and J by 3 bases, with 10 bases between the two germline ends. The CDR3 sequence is CASSQTGTDTQYF. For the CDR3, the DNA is TGTGCCAGCAGCCAAACAGGGACAGATACGCAGTATTTT.

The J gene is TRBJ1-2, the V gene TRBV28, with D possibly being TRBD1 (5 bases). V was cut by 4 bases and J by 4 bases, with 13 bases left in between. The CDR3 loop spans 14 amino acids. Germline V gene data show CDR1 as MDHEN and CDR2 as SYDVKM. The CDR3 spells CASSSQGSSYGYTF. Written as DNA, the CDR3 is TGTGCCAGCAGTTCGCAGGGTTCTAGCTATGGCTACACCTTC.

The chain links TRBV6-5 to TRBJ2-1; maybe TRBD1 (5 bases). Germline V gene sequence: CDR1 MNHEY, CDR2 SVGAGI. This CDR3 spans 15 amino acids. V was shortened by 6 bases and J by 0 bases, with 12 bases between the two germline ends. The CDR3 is CASSHPRGSYNEQFF. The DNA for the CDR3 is TGTGCCAGCAGCCACCCTAGGGGCTCCTACAATGAGCAGTTCTTC.

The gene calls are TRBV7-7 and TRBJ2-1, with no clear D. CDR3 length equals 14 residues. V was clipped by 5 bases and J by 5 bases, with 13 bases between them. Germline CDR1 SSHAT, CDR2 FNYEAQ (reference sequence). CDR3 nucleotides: TGTGCCAGCAGCCCCCCCTGGACGGACAATGAGCAGTTCTTC. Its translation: CASSPPWTDNEQFF.

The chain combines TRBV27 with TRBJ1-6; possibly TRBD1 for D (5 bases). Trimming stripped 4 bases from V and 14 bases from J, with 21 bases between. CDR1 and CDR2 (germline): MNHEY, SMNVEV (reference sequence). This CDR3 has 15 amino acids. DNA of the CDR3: TGTGCCAGCAGTTCGTACCCGGGACTCATTGTGGCCCTCCACTTT. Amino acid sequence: CASSSYPGLIVALHF.

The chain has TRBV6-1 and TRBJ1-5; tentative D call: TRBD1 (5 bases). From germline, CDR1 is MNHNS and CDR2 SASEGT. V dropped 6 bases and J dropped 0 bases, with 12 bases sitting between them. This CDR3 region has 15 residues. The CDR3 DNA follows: TGTGCCAGCAGCCCGGGACCTTATAGCAATCAGCCCCAGCATTTT. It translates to CASSPGPYSNQPQHF.

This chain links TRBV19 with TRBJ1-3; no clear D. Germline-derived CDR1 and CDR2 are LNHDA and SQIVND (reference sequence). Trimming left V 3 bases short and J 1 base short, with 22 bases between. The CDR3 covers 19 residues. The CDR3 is CASSIGRASSADSGNTIYF. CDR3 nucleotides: TGTGCCAGTAGTATCGGGCGGGCTTCCTCGGCCGATTCTGGAAACACCATATATTTT.

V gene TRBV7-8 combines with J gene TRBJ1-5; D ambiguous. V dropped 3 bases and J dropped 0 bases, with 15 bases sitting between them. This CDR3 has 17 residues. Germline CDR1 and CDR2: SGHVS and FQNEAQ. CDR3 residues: CASSLDGIAYSNQPQHF. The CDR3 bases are TGTGCCAGCAGCTTGGACGGTATCGCCTATAGCAATCAGCCCCAGCATTTT.

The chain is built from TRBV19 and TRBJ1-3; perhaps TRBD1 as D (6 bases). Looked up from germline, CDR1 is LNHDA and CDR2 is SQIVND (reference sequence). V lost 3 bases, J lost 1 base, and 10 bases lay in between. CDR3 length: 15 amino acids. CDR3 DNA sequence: TGTGCCAGTAGTATGGGGGGACAATCTGGAAACACCATATATTTT. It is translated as CASSMGGQSGNTIYF.